The 7 T cell receptor beta chains below were found in one sample sequenced in a study of T-cell memory formation after mild COVID-19. TCRdb reprocessed the 5' RACE reads with MiXCR, giving one entry per CDR3 protein. Counted here are around 390,000 distinct CDR3 sequences, approximately 16% occurring once; the ten biggest clones make up 20% to 25%. Material for sequencing was PBMCs or a T cell subset sorted from them (not recorded which). These receptors all stem from a man between 18 and 29 years old who had mild COVID-19 (a few samples of this study predate the infection). Cell type and time point are not known.

This clonotype was detected a few times. The chain recombines TRBV5-1 with TRBJ2-1; TRBD2 aligns across 7 bases. Germline trimming cut 3 bases from V and 0 bases from J; bases unmatched to any gene: 6. Germline-derived CDR1 and CDR2 are SGHRS and YFSETQ. The CDR3 spans 16 residues. CDR3 region: CASSSERGSSYNEQFF. The CDR3 DNA follows: TGCGCCAGCAGCTCCGAGCGGGGAAGCTCCTACAATGAGCAGTTCTTC.

The chain is built from TRBV12-3 or TRBV12-4 and TRBJ2-1; TRBD2 matches at 12 bases. The trim removed 0 bases at V and 3 bases at J, leaving 3 bases unmatched. CDR3 length equals 17 residues. DNA for the CDR3: TGTGCCAGCAGTTTAGCGGAGGGACTAGCGGGCTACAATGAGCAGTTCTTC. This translates into CASSLAEGLAGYNEQFF.

This clonotype was observed a few times. The gene calls are TRBV10-2 and TRBJ1-4; weak D call: TRBD1 (5 bases). V dropped 6 bases and J dropped 8 bases, with 16 bases sitting between them. Per germline, CDR1 WSHSY and CDR2 SAAADI. The CDR3 length is 14 residues. The CDR3 bases are TGCGCCAGCAGGACAGTCCCCAAAAGGGAAAAACTGTTTTTT. This encodes CASRTVPKREKLFF.

The chain employs TRBV5-4 and TRBJ2-3; 7 bases agree with TRBD1. Germline V lookup: CDR1 SGHNT, CDR2 YYREEE (reference sequence). V was pared by 2 bases and J by 4 bases, with 7 bases of the junction left unmatched. The CDR3 loop spans 15 amino acids. For the CDR3, the DNA is TGTGCCAGCAGCTTAAAGACAGGGAAAGCAGATACGCAGTATTTT. Protein sequence: CASSLKTGKADTQYF.

The chain uses TRBV4-1 and TRBJ2-3; D is perhaps TRBD2 (6 bases). CDR1 MGHRA and CDR2 YSYEKL come from the germline V gene. V was clipped by 2 bases and J by 6 bases, with 15 bases between them. This CDR3 has 15 residues. CDR3 in DNA: TGCGCCAGCAGCCAATGGACTAACGGAGAGGATACGCAGTATTTT. Translation gives CASSQWTNGEDTQYF.

This clonotype was recorded at least ten times. The CDR3 region is CASSPSGTDTQYF. The CDR3 coding sequence is TGTGCCAGCAGTCCCTCCGGCACAGATACGCAGTATTTT. This chain joins TRBV11-2 and TRBJ2-3; D is undetermined. V lost 6 bases to trimming and J lost 1 base, with 8 bases between them. Germline V gives CDR1 SGHAT, CDR2 FQNNGV. The length of the CDR3 is 13 residues. Variable domain in full (rest from reference TRBV11-2 and TRBJ2-3): EAGVAQSPRYKIIEKRQSVAFWCNPISGHATLYWYQQILGQGPKLLIQFQNNGVVDDSQLPKDRFSAERLKGVDSTLKIQPAKLEDSAVYLCASSPSGTDTQYFGPGTRLTVL.

J is TRBJ2-2 and V is TRBV6-5; no clear D gene. The germline V gene has CDR1 MNHEY and CDR2 SVGAGI. CDR3 size: 14 residues. V dropped 8 bases and J dropped 2 bases, with 12 bases sitting between them. The CDR3 sequence is CASLSLANTGELFF. The CDR3 DNA reads as TGTGCCAGCCTGTCTTTAGCTAACACCGGGGAGCTGTTTTTT.